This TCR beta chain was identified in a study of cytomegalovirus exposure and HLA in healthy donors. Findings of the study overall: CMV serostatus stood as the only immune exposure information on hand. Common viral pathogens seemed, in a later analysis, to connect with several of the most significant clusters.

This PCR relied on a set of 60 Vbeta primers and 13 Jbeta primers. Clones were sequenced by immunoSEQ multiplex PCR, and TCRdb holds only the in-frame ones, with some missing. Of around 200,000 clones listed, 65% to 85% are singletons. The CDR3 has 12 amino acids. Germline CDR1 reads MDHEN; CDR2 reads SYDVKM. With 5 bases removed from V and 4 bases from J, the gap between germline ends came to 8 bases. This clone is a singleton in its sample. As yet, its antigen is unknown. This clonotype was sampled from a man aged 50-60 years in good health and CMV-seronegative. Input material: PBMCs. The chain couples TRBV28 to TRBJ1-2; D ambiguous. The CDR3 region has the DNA TGTGCCAGCAGTCTTTACGGCTATGGCTACACCTTC. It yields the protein CASSLYGYGYTF.